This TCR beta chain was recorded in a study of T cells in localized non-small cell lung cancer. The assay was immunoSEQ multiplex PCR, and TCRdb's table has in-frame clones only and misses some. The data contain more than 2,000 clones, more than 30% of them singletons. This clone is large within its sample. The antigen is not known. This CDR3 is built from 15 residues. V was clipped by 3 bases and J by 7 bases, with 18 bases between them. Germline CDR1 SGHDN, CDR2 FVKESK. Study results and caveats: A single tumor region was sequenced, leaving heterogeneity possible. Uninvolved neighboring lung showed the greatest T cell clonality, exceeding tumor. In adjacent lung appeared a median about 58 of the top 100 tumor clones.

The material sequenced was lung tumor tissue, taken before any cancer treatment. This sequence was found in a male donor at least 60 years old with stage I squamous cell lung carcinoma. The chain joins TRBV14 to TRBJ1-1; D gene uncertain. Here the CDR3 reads CASSHGVGGWSEAFF. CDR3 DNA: TGTGCCAGCAGCCACGGGGTGGGCGGATGGAGTGAAGCTTTCTTT.